The 18 T cell receptor beta chains in this list originate from one sample, sequenced in a study of cytomegalovirus exposure and HLA in healthy donors. Primers: 60 Vbeta forward and 13 Jbeta reverse. Assay used: immunoSEQ multiplex PCR; TCRdb lists only in-frame clones, some missing. Altogether 150,000 to 200,000 clones are present, roughly 70% being singletons, with the ten largest covering 2.5% to 3%. The source material was PBMCs. The receptors come from a woman aged 50 to 60 in good health and CMV-seropositive.

This clone was found a few times. V is TRBV6-1 and J is TRBJ1-2; D might be TRBD1 (6 bases). The CDR3 spans 13 residues. Germline loops: CDR1 MNHNS, CDR2 SASEGT. V lost 3 bases and J lost 8, with 13 bases in between. The CDR3 bases are TGTGCCAGCAGTGAGCGAACAGGGCTCGGCTACACCTTC. Encoded protein: CASSERTGLGYTF.

The chain uses TRBV7-8 and TRBJ1-1; 8 bases are a match to TRBD1. The V segment lost 4 bases and the J segment 3 bases; nucleotides outside the gene matches: 4. Germline CDR1 and CDR2: SGHVS and FQNEAQ. This CDR3 is 14 amino acids long. CDR3 loop: CASSSQGGDTEAFF. CDR3 sequence (DNA): TGTGCCAGCAGCTCACAGGGGGGGGACACTGAAGCTTTCTTT.

The rearrangement links TRBV5-6 to TRBJ2-3; TRBD1 aligns across 9 bases. The CDR3 runs to 16 residues. After removal of 4 bases from V and 2 bases from J, the junction contained 8 bases not matched to a gene. CDR1 is SGHDT and CDR2 is YYEEEE in the germline V gene. CDR3 sequence reads: CASSNTGGRFTDTQYF. The CDR3 DNA sequence: TGTGCCAGCAGCAATACAGGGGGCCGCTTCACAGATACGCAGTATTTT.

Only a few counts were recorded for this clone. The J gene is TRBJ2-2, the V gene TRBV2; 7 nucleotides align to TRBD1. The CDR3 totals 13 residues. After removal of 6 bases from V and 6 bases from J, the junction contained 4 bases not matched to a gene. Germline V CDR1 and CDR2: SNHLY, FYNNEI. The CDR3 here is CASRRQGSGELFF. CDR3 nucleotide sequence: TGTGCCAGCAGGAGACAGGGTTCCGGGGAGCTGTTTTTT.

The chain combines TRBV27 with TRBJ1-1; D is unclear. CDR3 length: 13 residues. Trimming took off 5 bases at V and 3 bases at J, with 10 bases between the two ends. CDR1 MNHEY and CDR2 SMNVEV come from the germline V gene (reference sequence). CDR3: CASSQKADTEAFF. The CDR3 nucleotides are TGTGCCAGCAGTCAGAAAGCGGACACTGAAGCTTTCTTT.

This chain uses TRBV29-1 with TRBJ1-2; D is ambiguous. Germline V CDR1 and CDR2: SQVTM, ANQGSEA. V lost 7 bases, J lost 4 bases, and 16 bases lay in between. This CDR3 is 13 amino acids long. The CDR3 here is CSAVAGMTYGYTF. The CDR3 nucleotides read TGCAGCGCAGTCGCGGGGATGACCTATGGCTACACCTTC.

The chain links TRBV10-2 to TRBJ1-2; 8 bases are a match to TRBD1. CDR1 and CDR2 (germline): WSHSY, SAAADI. V dropped 10 bases and J dropped 3; count of bases not matched to a gene: 7. The CDR3 runs 13 residues. The CDR3 sequence is CATTSTGDYGYTF. The CDR3 DNA is TGCGCCACCACATCGACAGGGGACTATGGCTACACCTTC.

V gene TRBV6-5 combines with J gene TRBJ1-1, with D perhaps matching TRBD1 (6 bases). There are 14 residues in the CDR3. V lost 10 bases to trimming and J lost 6 bases, with 21 bases between them. The germline CDR1 and CDR2 sequences are MNHEY and SVGAGI. In nucleotides, the CDR3 is TGTGCCACACGATACAGGGTCGCGATCTCTGAAGCTTTCTTT. It codes for CATRYRVAISEAFF.

The chain joins TRBV6-5 to TRBJ1-5; maybe TRBD1 (6 bases). Between the trimmed V and J ends, which lost 5 bases and 4 bases, there was a span of 12 bases. Germline values: CDR1 MNHEY, CDR2 SVGAGI. The CDR3 has 14 residues. The CDR3 is CASSRRQENQPQHF. In nucleotides, the CDR3 is TGTGCCAGCAGTCGAAGACAGGAGAATCAGCCCCAGCATTTT.

Concerning this clone itself: Other DNA sequences in the same sample also yield this CDR3. The chain is built from TRBV5-6 and TRBJ1-5, with TRBD1 matching 8 bases. The junction had 4 bases not matched to a gene; V was cut back by 0 bases and J by 2 bases. The CDR3 extends over 16 amino acids. Germline CDR1 reads SGHDT; CDR2 reads YYEEEE. The CDR3, as DNA: TGTGCCAGCAGCTTGGGAGCAGGGGGCGGCAATCAGCCCCAGCATTTT. Residues: CASSLGAGGGNQPQHF.

In this sample, this clone turned up once. The V and J genes are TRBV4-1 and TRBJ2-5; the D gene is possibly TRBD1 (5 bases). V was shortened by 4 bases and J by 4 bases, with 19 bases between the two germline ends. The CDR3 totals 16 residues. Germline V gives CDR1 MGHRA, CDR2 YSYEKL. The CDR3 region has the DNA TGCGCCAGCAGCCCAGGGCGGCAGGGAAGGGGAGAGACCCAGTACTTC. Translated: CASSPGRQGRGETQYF.

The rearrangement joins TRBV29-1 to TRBJ1-1, with D possibly matching TRBD1 (5 bases). Deletions cut 4 bases from V and 3 bases from J, with 15 bases between. The CDR3 has 14 residues. Germline values: CDR1 SQVTM, CDR2 ANQGSEA. Here the CDR3 reads CSVAWGGVDTEAFF. The CDR3 DNA reads TGCAGCGTTGCCTGGGGCGGGGTAGACACTGAAGCTTTCTTT.

The chain joins TRBV2 to TRBJ2-5; 8 nucleotides align to TRBD1. CDR1 is SNHLY, CDR2 FYNNEI, per germline. V trimming: 11 bases; J trimming: 7 bases; junction bases outside the gene matches: 12. CDR3 size: 13 residues. The CDR3 is CASYRGEVGTQYF. DNA of the CDR3: TGTGCCTCATACAGGGGGGAGGTCGGGACCCAGTACTTC.

This clone was seen only a few times. The chain uses TRBV5-1 and TRBJ2-2; 10 bases are a match to TRBD2. CDR1 is SGHRS and CDR2 is YFSETQ in the germline V gene. V shed 3 bases and J 4 bases; nucleotides not matched to a gene: 6. The CDR3 sequence is 16 residues long. The CDR3 here is CASSYATSGVTGELFF. The CDR3 nucleotides are TGCGCCAGCAGCTACGCAACTAGCGGGGTCACCGGGGAGCTGTTTTTT.

J is TRBJ2-3 and V is TRBV19; 9 nucleotides align to TRBD1. The CDR3 has 15 residues. The germline gives CDR1 LNHDA, CDR2 SQIVND (reference sequence). The ends lost 3 bases at V and 3 bases at J; junction bases unmatched: 4. The CDR3 DNA follows: TGTGCCAGTAGTATCGGGACAGGGCGGACAGATACGCAGTATTTT. Encoded protein: CASSIGTGRTDTQYF.

The chain employs TRBV6-5 and TRBJ1-2, with 8 nucleotides matching TRBD1. The CDR3 sequence is 13 residues long. Germline loops: CDR1 MNHEY, CDR2 SVGAGI. V shed 6 bases, J shed 5 bases, and the junction held 5 bases outside the gene matches. CDR3 residues: CASSKTGVYGYTF. The CDR3 nucleotides read TGTGCCAGCAGCAAGACAGGGGTGTATGGCTACACCTTC.

The chain couples TRBV18 to TRBJ1-1; possible D gene TRBD1, 6 bases. The V end was cut by 8 bases, the J end by 2 bases, with 18 bases between. The CDR3 has 15 residues. Germline CDR1 is KGHSH and CDR2 is LQKENI. The CDR3 sequence is CASRIQGSGNTEAFF. CDR3 nucleotides: TGTGCCAGCCGAATCCAGGGGTCGGGAAACACTGAAGCTTTCTTT.

This clone has just one count. The rearrangement uses TRBV9 and TRBJ2-3; 7 bases fit TRBD2. With V trimmed by 1 base and J by 6 bases, 5 bases remained unmatched. CDR3 size: 14 residues. The V gene's germline CDR1 is SGDLS and CDR2 YYNGEE. In DNA form, the CDR3 reads TGTGCCAGCAGCGTACGACTAGCATCGGATACGCAGTATTTT. Translation gives CASSVRLASDTQYF. Full variable domain (outside the CDR3, taken from reference TRBV9 and TRBJ2-3): DSGVTQTPKHLITATGQRVTLRCSPRSGDLSVYWYQQSLDQGLQFLIQYYNGEERAKGNILERFSAQQFPDLHSELNLSSLELGDSALYFCASSVRLASDTQYFGPGTRLTVL.